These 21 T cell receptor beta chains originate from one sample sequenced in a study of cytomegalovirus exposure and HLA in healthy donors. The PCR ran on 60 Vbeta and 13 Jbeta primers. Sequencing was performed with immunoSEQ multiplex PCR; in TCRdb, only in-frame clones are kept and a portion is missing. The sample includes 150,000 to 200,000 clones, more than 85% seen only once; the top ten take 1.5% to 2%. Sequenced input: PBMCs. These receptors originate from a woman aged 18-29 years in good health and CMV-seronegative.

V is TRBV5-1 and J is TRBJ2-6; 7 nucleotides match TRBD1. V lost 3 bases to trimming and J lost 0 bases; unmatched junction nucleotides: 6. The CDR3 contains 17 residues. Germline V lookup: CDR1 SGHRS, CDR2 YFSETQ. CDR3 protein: CASSSGTVFSGANVLTF. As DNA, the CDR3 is TGCGCCAGCAGCTCCGGGACAGTGTTCTCTGGGGCCAACGTCCTGACTTTC.

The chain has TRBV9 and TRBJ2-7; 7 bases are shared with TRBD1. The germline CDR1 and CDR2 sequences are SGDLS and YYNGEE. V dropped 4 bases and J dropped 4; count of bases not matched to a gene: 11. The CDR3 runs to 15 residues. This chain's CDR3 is CASSLGQNSRYEQYF. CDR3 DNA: TGTGCCAGCAGCTTGGGACAGAATTCCCGATACGAGCAGTACTTC.

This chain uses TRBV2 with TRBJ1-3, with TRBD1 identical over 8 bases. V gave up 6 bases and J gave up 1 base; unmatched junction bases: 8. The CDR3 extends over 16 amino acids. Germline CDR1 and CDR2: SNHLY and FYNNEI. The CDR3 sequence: CASSHGGQGSGNTIYF. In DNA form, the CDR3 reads TGTGCCAGCAGCCACGGAGGACAGGGTTCTGGAAACACCATATATTTT.

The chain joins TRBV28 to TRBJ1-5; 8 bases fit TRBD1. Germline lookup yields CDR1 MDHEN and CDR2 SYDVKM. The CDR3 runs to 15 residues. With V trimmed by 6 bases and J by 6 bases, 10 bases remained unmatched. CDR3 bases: TGTGCCAGCAGGTCCATGGGCAGGGGGCTTCAGCCCCAGCATTTT. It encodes CASRSMGRGLQPQHF.

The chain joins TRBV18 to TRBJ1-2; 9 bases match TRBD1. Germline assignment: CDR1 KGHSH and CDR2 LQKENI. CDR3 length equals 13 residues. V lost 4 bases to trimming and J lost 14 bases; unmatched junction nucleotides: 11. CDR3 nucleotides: TGTGCCAGCTCACTAGGACAGGGGTATGGTGAGACCTTC. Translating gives CASSLGQGYGETF.

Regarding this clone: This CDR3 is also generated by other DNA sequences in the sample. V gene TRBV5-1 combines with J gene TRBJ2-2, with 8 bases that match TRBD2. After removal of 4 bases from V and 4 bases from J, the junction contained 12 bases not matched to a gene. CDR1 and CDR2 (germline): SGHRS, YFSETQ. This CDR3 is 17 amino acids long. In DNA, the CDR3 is TGCGCCAGCAGCCTCAATCCGGGACTAGGGGCCACCGGGGAGCTGTTTTTT. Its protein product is CASSLNPGLGATGELFF.

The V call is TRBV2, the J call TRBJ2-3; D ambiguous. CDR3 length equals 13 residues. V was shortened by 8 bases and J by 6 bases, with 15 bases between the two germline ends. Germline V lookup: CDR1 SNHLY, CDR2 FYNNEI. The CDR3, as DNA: TGTGCCAGCGGTTGGGTAGCCGGGGATACGCAGTATTTT. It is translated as CASGWVAGDTQYF.

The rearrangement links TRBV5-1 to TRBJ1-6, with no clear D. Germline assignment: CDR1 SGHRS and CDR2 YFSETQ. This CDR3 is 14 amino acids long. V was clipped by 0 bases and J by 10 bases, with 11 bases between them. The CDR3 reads CASSLGHEGSPLHF. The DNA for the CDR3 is TGCGCCAGCAGCTTGGGGCACGAGGGATCACCCCTCCACTTT.

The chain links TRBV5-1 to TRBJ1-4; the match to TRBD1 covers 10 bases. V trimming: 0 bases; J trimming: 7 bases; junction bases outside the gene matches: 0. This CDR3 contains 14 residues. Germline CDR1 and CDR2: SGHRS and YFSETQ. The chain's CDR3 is CASSLGQGAEKLFF. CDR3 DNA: TGCGCCAGCAGCTTGGGACAGGGGGCTGAAAAACTGTTTTTT.

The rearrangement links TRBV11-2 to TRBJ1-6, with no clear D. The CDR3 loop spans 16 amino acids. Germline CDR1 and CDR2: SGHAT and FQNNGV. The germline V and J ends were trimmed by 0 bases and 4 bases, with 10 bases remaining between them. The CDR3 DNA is TGTGCCAGCAGCTTAGATCGTGTAGCTTATAATTCACCCCTCCACTTT. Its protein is CASSLDRVAYNSPLHF.

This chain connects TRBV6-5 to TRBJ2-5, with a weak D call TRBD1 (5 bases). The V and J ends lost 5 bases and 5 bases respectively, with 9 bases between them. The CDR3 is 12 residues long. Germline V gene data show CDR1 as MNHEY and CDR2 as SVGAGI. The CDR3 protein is CASSGAMETQYF. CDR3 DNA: TGTGCCAGCAGTGGGGCCATGGAGACCCAGTACTTC.

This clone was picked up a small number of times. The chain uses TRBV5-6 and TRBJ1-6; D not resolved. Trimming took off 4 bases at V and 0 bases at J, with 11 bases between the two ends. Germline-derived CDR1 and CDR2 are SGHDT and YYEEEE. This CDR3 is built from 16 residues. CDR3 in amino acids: CASSLSGGSYNSPLHF. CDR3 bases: TGTGCCAGCAGCCTGTCGGGAGGCTCCTATAATTCACCCCTCCACTTT.

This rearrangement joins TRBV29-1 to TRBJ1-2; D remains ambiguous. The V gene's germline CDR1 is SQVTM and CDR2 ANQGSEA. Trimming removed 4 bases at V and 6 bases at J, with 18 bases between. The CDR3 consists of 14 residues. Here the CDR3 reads CSVGLSPGMNGYTF. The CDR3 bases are TGCAGCGTTGGATTGTCCCCAGGCATGAATGGCTACACCTTC.

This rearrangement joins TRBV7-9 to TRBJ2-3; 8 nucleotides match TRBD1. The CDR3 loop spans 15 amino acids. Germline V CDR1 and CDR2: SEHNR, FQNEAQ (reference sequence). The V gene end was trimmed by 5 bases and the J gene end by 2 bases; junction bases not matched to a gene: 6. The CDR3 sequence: CASSVDRGHTDTQYF. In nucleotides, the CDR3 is TGTGCCAGCAGCGTCGACAGGGGCCACACAGATACGCAGTATTTT.

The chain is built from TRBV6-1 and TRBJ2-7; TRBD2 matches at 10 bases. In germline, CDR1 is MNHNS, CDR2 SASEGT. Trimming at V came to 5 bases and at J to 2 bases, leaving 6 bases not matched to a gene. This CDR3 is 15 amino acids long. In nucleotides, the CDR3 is TGTGCCAGCAGTCCCTGGACTAGCGGTACCTACGAGCAGTACTTC. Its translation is CASSPWTSGTYEQYF.

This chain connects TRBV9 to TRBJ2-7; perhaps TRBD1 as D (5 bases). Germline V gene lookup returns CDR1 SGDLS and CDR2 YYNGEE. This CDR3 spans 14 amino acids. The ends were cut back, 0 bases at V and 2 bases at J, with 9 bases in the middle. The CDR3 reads CASSVGSGTYEQYF. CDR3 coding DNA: TGTGCCAGCAGCGTAGGGTCAGGGACCTACGAGCAGTACTTC. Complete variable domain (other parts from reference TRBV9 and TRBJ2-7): DSGVTQTPKHLITATGQRVTLRCSPRSGDLSVYWYQQSLDQGLQFLIQYYNGEERAKGNILERFSAQQFPDLHSELNLSSLELGDSALYFCASSVGSGTYEQYFGPGTRLTVT.

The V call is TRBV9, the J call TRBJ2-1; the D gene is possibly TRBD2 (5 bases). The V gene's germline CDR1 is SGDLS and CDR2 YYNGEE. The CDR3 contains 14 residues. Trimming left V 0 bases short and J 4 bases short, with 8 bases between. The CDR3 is CASSVDREYNEQFF. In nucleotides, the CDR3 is TGTGCCAGCAGCGTAGATCGGGAATACAATGAGCAGTTCTTC.

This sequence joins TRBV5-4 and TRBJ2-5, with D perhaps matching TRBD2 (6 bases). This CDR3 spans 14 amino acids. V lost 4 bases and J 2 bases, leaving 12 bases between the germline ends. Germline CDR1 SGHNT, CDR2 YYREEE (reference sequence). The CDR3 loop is CASSRGTSQETQYF. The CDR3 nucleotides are TGTGCCAGCAGCCGTGGGACTTCGCAAGAGACCCAGTACTTC.

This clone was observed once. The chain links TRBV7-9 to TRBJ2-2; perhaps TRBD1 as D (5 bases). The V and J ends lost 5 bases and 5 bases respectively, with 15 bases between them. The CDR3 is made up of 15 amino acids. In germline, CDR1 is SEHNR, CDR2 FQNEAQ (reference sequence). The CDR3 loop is CASSRPRASTGELFF. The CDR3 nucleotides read TGTGCCAGCAGCAGGCCCAGGGCGTCAACCGGGGAGCTGTTTTTT. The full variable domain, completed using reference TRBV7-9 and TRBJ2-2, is DTGVSQNPRHKITKRGQNVTFRCDPISEHNRLYWYRQTLGQGPEFLTYFQNEAQLEKSRLLSDRFSAERPKGSFSTLEIQRTEQGDSAMYLCASSRPRASTGELFFGEGSRLTVL.

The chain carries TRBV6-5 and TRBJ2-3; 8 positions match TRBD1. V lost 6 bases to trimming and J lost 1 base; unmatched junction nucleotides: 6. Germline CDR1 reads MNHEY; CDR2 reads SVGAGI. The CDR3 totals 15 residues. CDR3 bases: TGTGCCAGCAGCCAGGCACAGGGGGGCACAGATACGCAGTATTTT. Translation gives CASSQAQGGTDTQYF.

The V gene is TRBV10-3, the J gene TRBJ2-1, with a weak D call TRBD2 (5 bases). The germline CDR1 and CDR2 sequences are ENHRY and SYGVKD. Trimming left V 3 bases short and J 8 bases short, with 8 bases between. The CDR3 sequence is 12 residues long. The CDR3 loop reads CAISDGIYEQFF. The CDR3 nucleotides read TGTGCCATCAGTGACGGGATCTATGAGCAGTTCTTC.